The rows below give T cell receptor beta chains drawn from one sample of a study of CD8 T cells in ankylosing spondylitis. Using its own MiXCR run on the 5' RACE reads, TCRdb lists one record per CDR3 protein. This table holds about 800,000 distinct CDR3 sequences, approximately 12% found once. Sample: blood, either unsorted or a sorted T cell fraction (not recorded which). The receptors were gathered from a male donor with ankylosing spondylitis. CDR3s include the opening cysteine and the closing phenylalanine or tryptophan. D genes are given only for firm matches. A row's size may be missing; if present it is once, few, many or a size class.

J | size | V | D | DNA | CDR3
TRBJ2-1 | few | TRBV29-1 | . | TGCAGCGTTGACACAGGGCTTGAGCAGTTCTTC | CSVDTGLEQFF
TRBJ2-7 | . | TRBV12-3/TRBV12-4 | TRBD1 | TGTGCCAGCAGCCGTGGGACAGGGAGAGCCTACGAGCAGTACTTC | CASSRGTGRAYEQYF
TRBJ1-2 | few | TRBV5-6 | . | TGTGCCAGCAGCTTTAGGGCCGGGACGGTTGGCTACACCTTC | CASSFRAGTVGYTF
TRBJ1-2 | few | TRBV5-1 | . | TGCGCCAGCAGTCCCGGGCCAGCTAGCTATGGCTACACCTTC | CASSPGPASYGYTF
TRBJ2-1 | . | TRBV7-2 | . | TGTGCCAGCAGCTTGCTACTAGCTTACAATACGGGTGAGCAGTTCTTC | CASSLLLAYNTGEQFF
TRBJ1-6 | . | TRBV30 | . | TGTGCCTCTGACACCTATAATTCACCCCTCCACTTT | CASDTYNSPLHF
TRBJ2-5 | few | TRBV7-2 | TRBD2 | TGTGCCAGCAGCTTAACTAGCGGGGGGTTCGAGACCCAGTACTTC | CASSLTSGGFETQYF
TRBJ2-7 | few | TRBV4-2 | TRBD1 | TGTGCCAGCAGCCAAGGGGGTGGACAGGCCTACGAGCAGTACTTC | CASSQGGGQAYEQYF
TRBJ1-1 | . | TRBV2 | TRBD1 | TGTGCCAGCAGCTACCTCGGGACAGACACTGAAGCTTTCTTT | CASSYLGTDTEAFF
TRBJ1-4 | few | TRBV20-1 | . | TGCAGTGCTAGCACCGATAATGAAAAACTGTTTTTT | CSASTDNEKLFF
TRBJ1-5 | few | TRBV20-1 | TRBD1 | TGCAGTGCTAAAGACAGGGAACGGCCCCAGCATTTT | CSAKDRERPQHF
TRBJ1-2 | few | TRBV20-1 | . | TGCAGTGCTAGTGAAGCGTACGGCTATGGCTACACCTTC | CSASEAYGYGYTF
TRBJ1-4 | few | TRBV20-1 | . | TGCAGTGCTAGGGTACGGGATATTGCTAATGAAAAACTGTTTTTT | CSARVRDIANEKLFF
TRBJ2-7 | many | TRBV20-1 | TRBD2 | TGCAGTGCCTCCCTACCCACAGCGGGAACCTACGAGCAGTACTTC | CSASLPTAGTYEQYF
TRBJ2-1 | few | TRBV6-2/TRBV6-3 | . | TGTGCCAGCAGTAGGGGGATATTTTCCTACAATGAGCAGTTCTTC | CASSRGIFSYNEQFF
TRBJ2-3 | few | TRBV27 | . | TGTGCCAGCAGTCTAATGGGGGGACAGTTCAATTCTCACACAGATACGCAGTATTTT | CASSLMGGQFNSHTDTQYF
TRBJ1-2 | many | TRBV5-6 | . | TGTGCCAGCAGCCCTGGGCCCGATGACTATGGCTACACCTTC | CASSPGPDDYGYTF